This T cell receptor (beta chain) originates from a study of blood T cell repertoires in COVID-19. About the research overall: Donors in the United States, Italy and Spain gave samples during acute or convalescent COVID-19.

The assay was immunoSEQ multiplex PCR, and TCRdb's table has in-frame clones only and misses some. Seen here are about 150,000 clones, approximately 88% observed once, and the top ten hold over 4.5%. The CDR3 has 14 amino acids. CDR1 is WNHNN and CDR2 is SYGVQD in the germline V gene (reference sequence). V trimming: 3 bases; J trimming: 5 bases; junction bases outside the gene matches: 5. Input material: peripheral blood. The chain recombines TRBV10-1 with TRBJ2-7; 9 bases are a match to TRBD2. The receptor was isolated from a human donor in a cohort sampled during active COVID-19. The CDR3: CASSDSGSTNEQYF. In nucleotides, the CDR3 is TGCGCCAGCAGTGATAGCGGGAGCACGAACGAGCAGTACTTC.